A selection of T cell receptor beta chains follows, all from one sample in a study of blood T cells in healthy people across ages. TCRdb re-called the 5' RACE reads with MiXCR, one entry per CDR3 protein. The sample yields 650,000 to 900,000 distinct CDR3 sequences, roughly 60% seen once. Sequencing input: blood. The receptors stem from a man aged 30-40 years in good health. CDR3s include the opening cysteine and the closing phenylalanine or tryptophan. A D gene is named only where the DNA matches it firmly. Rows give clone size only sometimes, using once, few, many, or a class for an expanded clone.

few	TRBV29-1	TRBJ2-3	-	CSVEMTSRTDTQYF	TGCAGCGTTGAAATGACCTCGCGCACAGATACGCAGTATTTT
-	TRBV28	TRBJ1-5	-	CASSLRQVGNQPQHF	TGTGCCAGCAGTTTACGGCAGGTGGGCAATCAGCCCCAGCATTTT
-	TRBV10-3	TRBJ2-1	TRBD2	CAISVWSSGGYNEQFF	TGTGCCATCAGTGTATGGTCTAGCGGAGGCTACAATGAGCAGTTCTTC
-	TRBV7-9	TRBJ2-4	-	CASSLARRILPTKQYF	TGTGCCAGCAGCTTAGCGCGGCGGATACTCCCTACGAAGCAGTACTTC
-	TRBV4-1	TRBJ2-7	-	CASSQRGGPGEQYF	TGCGCCAGCAGCCAAAGGGGGGGGCCCGGTGAGCAGTACTTC
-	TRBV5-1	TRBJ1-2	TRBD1	CASTLGLDRGGYTF	TGCGCCAGCACCCTGGGGCTGGACAGGGGTGGCTACACCTTC
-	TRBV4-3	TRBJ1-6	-	CASSQDNNPYNSPLHF	TGCGCCAGCAGCCAAGACAATAACCCCTATAATTCACCCCTCCACTTT
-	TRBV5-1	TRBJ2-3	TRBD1	CASSPPGQGDTDTQYF	TGCGCCAGCAGCCCCCCGGGACAGGGTGACACAGATACGCAGTATTTT
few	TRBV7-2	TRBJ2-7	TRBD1	CASSLALPGQGYSYEQYF	TGTGCCAGCAGCCTAGCCCTTCCGGGACAGGGCTACTCCTACGAGCAGTACTTC
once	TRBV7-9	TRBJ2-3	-	CASSLDGGVSTNTQYF	TGTGCCAGCAGCTTAGATGGCGGGGTTAGCACAAATACGCAGTATTTT
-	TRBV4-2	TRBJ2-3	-	CASSQDAGSPSTDTQYF	TGTGCCAGCAGCCAAGATGCCGGGAGCCCAAGCACAGATACGCAGTATTTT
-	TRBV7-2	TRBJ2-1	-	CASSLVGGRSETQFF	TGTGCCAGCAGCTTAGTGGGCGGCCGCTCAGAGACCCAGTTCTTC
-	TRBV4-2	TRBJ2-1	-	CASSQTLAGAGYNEQFF	TGTGCCAGCAGCCAGACCTTGGCGGGGGCGGGTTACAATGAGCAGTTCTTC
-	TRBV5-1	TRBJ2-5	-	CASSLGAFETPQETQYF	TGCGCCAGCAGCTTGGGCGCCTTTGAGACACCTCAAGAGACCCAGTACTTC
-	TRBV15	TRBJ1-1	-	CATSRANTEAFF	TGTGCCACCAGCCGGGCGAACACTGAAGCTTTCTTT
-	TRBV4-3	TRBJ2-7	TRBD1	CASSQDRQGDYEQYF	TGCGCCAGCAGCCAGGACCGACAGGGGGACTACGAGCAGTACTTC
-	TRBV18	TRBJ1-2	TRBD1	CASSPSTGRLRYGYTF	TGTGCCAGCTCACCGTCGACAGGGCGACTACGCTATGGCTACACCTTC
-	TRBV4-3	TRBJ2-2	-	CASSQAGTTNTGELFF	TGCGCCAGCAGCCAAGCGGGGACAACGAACACCGGGGAGCTGTTTTTT
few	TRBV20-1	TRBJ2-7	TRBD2	CSARDWASGGYEQYF	TGCAGTGCTAGAGATTGGGCTAGCGGGGGCTACGAGCAGTACTTC
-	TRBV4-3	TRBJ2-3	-	CASSLDPSYGGTDTQYF	TGCGCCAGCAGCTTAGACCCTAGTTACGGAGGCACAGATACGCAGTATTTT
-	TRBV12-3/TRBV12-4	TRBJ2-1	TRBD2	CASSRPSAGGRPEQFF	TGTGCCAGCAGTCGCCCCTCTGCGGGGGGGCGGCCCGAGCAGTTCTTC
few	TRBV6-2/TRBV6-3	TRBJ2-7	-	CASSLAPSAYEQYF	TGTGCCAGCAGTCTCGCTCCTAGCGCCTACGAGCAGTACTTC
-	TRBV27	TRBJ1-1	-	CASSLGLQNTEAFF	TGTGCCAGCAGTTTAGGGCTCCAGAACACTGAAGCTTTCTTT
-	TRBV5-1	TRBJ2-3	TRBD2	CASSLVLGLPADTQYF	TGCGCCAGCAGCTTGGTCCTGGGACTACCGGCTGATACGCAGTATTTT
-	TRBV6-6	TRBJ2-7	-	CASNPQPNSYEQYF	TGTGCCAGCAATCCCCAGCCAAACTCCTACGAGCAGTACTTC
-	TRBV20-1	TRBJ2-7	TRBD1	CSASRDSGYEQYF	TGCAGTGCTAGCCGGGACAGTGGCTACGAGCAGTACTTC
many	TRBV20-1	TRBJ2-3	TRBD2	CSARDPLGAGGTDTQYF	TGCAGTGCTAGAGATCCCTTAGGTGCGGGGGGCACAGATACGCAGTATTTT
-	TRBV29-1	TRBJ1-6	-	CSAGGDYNSPLHF	TGCAGCGCCGGGGGCGACTATAATTCACCCCTCCACTTT
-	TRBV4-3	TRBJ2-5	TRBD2	CASSLRTSGKETQYF	TGCGCCAGCAGCCTGCGGACTAGCGGAAAAGAGACCCAGTACTTC
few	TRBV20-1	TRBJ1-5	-	CSAHRLGQPQHF	TGCAGTGCCCATAGGCTAGGTCAGCCCCAGCATTTT
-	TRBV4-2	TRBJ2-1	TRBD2	CASSQGTSGGSYNEQFF	TGCGCCAGCAGCCAAGGGACTAGCGGGGGGTCGTACAATGAGCAGTTCTTC
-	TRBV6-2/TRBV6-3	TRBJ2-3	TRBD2	CASSWTSGGHTITDTQYF	TGTGCCAGCAGCTGGACTAGCGGGGGCCACACGATTACAGATACGCAGTATTTT
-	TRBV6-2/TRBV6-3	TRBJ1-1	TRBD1	CASSVSTGEGYANTEAFF	TGTGCCAGCAGTGTTTCGACAGGGGAAGGGTATGCGAACACTGAAGCTTTCTTT
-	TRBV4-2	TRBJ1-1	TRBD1	CASSGGAGTAEAFF	TGTGCCAGCAGCGGCGGCGCGGGGACAGCTGAAGCTTTCTTT
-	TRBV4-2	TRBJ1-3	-	CASSQDDARGSGNTIYF	TGTGCCAGCAGCCAAGACGACGCTCGGGGGTCTGGAAACACCATATATTTT
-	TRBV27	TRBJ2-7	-	CANSSIYQGYEQYF	TGTGCCAACAGTTCCATTTATCAGGGCTACGAGCAGTACTTC
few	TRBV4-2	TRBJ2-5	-	CASSPMLYQETQYF	TGTGCCAGCAGCCCCATGTTGTACCAAGAGACCCAGTACTTC
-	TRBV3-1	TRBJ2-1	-	CASSPGQTGDNEQFF	TGTGCCAGCAGCCCCGGACAGACGGGGGACAATGAGCAGTTCTTC
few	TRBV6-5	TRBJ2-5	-	CASRDFVGETQYF	TGTGCCAGCAGAGATTTTGTCGGGGAGACCCAGTACTTC
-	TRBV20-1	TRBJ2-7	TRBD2	CSASPPAGVSYEQYF	TGCAGTGCTAGTCCCCCGGCGGGAGTCTCCTACGAGCAGTACTTC
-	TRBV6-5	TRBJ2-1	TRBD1	CASSNPGTGYTEQFF	TGTGCCAGCAGTAATCCCGGGACAGGGTACACTGAGCAGTTCTTC
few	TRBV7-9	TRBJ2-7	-	CASRRDGEQYF	TGTGCCAGCCGCCGTGATGGCGAGCAGTACTTC
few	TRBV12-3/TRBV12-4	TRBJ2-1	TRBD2	CASSPASGGSYNEQFF	TGTGCCAGCAGCCCAGCTAGCGGTGGCTCCTACAATGAGCAGTTCTTC
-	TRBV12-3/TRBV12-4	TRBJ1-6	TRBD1	CASSLRRTGMDSPLHF	TGTGCCAGCAGCCTTCGTAGGACAGGAATGGATTCACCCCTCCACTTT
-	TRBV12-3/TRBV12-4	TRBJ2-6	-	CASSHYSGSGANVLTF	TGTGCCAGCAGTCACTACAGTGGGTCGGGGGCCAACGTCCTGACTTTC